Here is one TCR beta chain with its context. The CDR3 has 15 residues. With V trimmed by 8 bases and J by 7 bases, 8 bases remained unmatched. The V gene's germline CDR1 is MNHNY and CDR2 SVGAGI (reference sequence). The source of the sample is a study of shared clonotypes between healthy human individuals. Data came from immunoSEQ multiplex PCR; TCRdb stores just in-frame clones and leaves some out. The table includes under 850,000 clones, about two thirds detected once. Sequences were obtained from memory CD4+ T cells sorted from blood. The subset denotes: CD45RA-negative fraction. V gene TRBV6-6 combines with J gene TRBJ2-3, with TRBD2 identical over 14 bases. The clonotype originates from a woman in her 30s in good health. This chain's CDR3 is CASQTSGRERHTQYF. The CDR3 nucleotides are TGTGCCAGCCAGACTAGCGGGAGGGAAAGACATACGCAGTATTTT.